The 19 T cell receptor beta chains reported below all come from one sample, sequenced in a study of Graves' ophthalmopathy and Graves' hyperthyroidism. The study amplified TCR beta CDR3 regions using RNA transcripts. RT-PCR was first run with HTBI primers, then multiplex PCR in a second round. TCRdb called the multiplex PCR reads again in MiXCR, with one record for every CDR3 protein. The profile shows 400,000 or so distinct CDR3 sequences, 15% to 20% of them singletons. The sample comprised peripheral blood. The receptors shown here come from an adult woman with stable Graves' hyperthyroidism.

Many counts were recorded for this clonotype. J is TRBJ2-7 and V is TRBV28; 7 nucleotides align to TRBD2. With V trimmed by 7 bases and J by 3 bases, 9 bases remained unmatched. This CDR3 has 14 residues. Looked up from germline, CDR1 is MDHEN and CDR2 is SYDVKM. The CDR3 DNA is TGTGCCAGCATACTCTTCGGGACTATCTACGAGCAGTACTTC. Translated: CASILFGTIYEQYF.

This chain connects TRBV28 to TRBJ1-2, with D unresolved. V lost 5 bases and J lost 2, with 9 bases in between. CDR3 length: 13 amino acids. Germline V gene data show CDR1 as MDHEN and CDR2 as SYDVKM. The CDR3 DNA reads TGTGCCAGCAGTCCCTCACAGAACTATGGCTACACCTTC. Translated: CASSPSQNYGYTF.

The rearrangement joins TRBV6-5 to TRBJ1-5; D gene uncertain. V dropped 0 bases and J dropped 6 bases, with 15 bases sitting between them. CDR1 MNHEY and CDR2 SVGAGI come from the germline V gene. The CDR3 covers 16 residues. CDR3 nucleotide sequence: TGTGCCAGCAGTTACTCGGCAGGTCGTTCGGGTCAGCCCCAGCATTTT. Amino acid sequence: CASSYSAGRSGQPQHF.

This clonotype was counted ten times or more. The rearrangement joins TRBV12-3 or TRBV12-4 to TRBJ2-2, with TRBD2 matching 10 bases. V shed 5 bases and J 7 bases; nucleotides not matched to a gene: 10. The CDR3 runs to 16 residues. CDR3 nucleotides: TGTGCCAGCAGTCCCCTAGCGGGAGAAATGGGCGGGGAGCTGTTTTTT. Protein product: CASSPLAGEMGGELFF.

This clonotype was seen at least ten times. The chain carries TRBV11-3 and TRBJ2-5; 7 bases match TRBD2. The V and J ends lost 5 bases and 4 bases, in that order; junction bases with no gene match: 7. Germline CDR1 reads SGHNT; CDR2 reads YENEEA. This CDR3 spans 14 amino acids. The CDR3 nucleotides read TGTGCCAGCAGCCCATCGGGGGGAGTAGAGACCCAGTACTTC. Its translation is CASSPSGGVETQYF.

Comment on this clonotype: A much larger clone differs from this one at a single base, so this may be a read error. The CDR3 ends on some other residue instead of the conserved phenylalanine or tryptophan, so this is likely a read error. The CDR3: CAYDPNTGELFL. The DNA for the CDR3 is TGTGCCTATGATCCGAACACCGGGGAGCTGTTTTTG. The rearrangement links TRBV30 to TRBJ2-2, with no clear D. Germline V gene data show CDR1 as GTSNPN and CDR2 as SVGIG (reference sequence). The V end was cut by 7 bases, the J end by 0 bases, with 6 bases between. This CDR3 has 12 residues.

This clonotype was seen ten or more times. CDR3 nucleotides: TGTGCCAGCAGCCGCCCCCTACAAGGGGAGCAGTACTTC. Its protein product is CASSRPLQGEQYF. This sequence joins TRBV6-1 and TRBJ2-7; D remains ambiguous. The CDR3 runs to 13 residues. Germline V gene data show CDR1 as MNHNS and CDR2 as SASEGT. The V gene lost 6 bases and the J gene lost 7 bases, with 16 bases spanning the gap.

There are many counts of this clonotype. The chain recombines TRBV4-1 with TRBJ1-3; D gene uncertain. Germline CDR1 reads MGHRA; CDR2 reads YSYEKL. The V end was cut by 4 bases, the J end by 0 bases, with 10 bases between. The CDR3 runs to 15 residues. CDR3: CASSRAADSGNTIYF. CDR3 nucleotides: TGCGCCAGCAGCCGAGCTGCAGACTCTGGAAACACCATATATTTT.

This clonotype appeared many times. CDR3 loop: CSVEEDYGYTF. DNA of the CDR3: TGCAGCGTGGAGGAAGACTATGGCTACACCTTC. V and J are TRBV29-1 and TRBJ1-2; D is unclear. CDR1 is SQVTM and CDR2 is ANQGSEA in the germline V gene. There are 11 residues in the CDR3. Trimming left V 6 bases short and J 3 bases short, with 8 bases between.

At least ten counts were recorded for this clonotype. This may arise from a read error, as a much more abundant clone is one base away. The V call is TRBV6-1, the J call TRBJ2-7; D may be TRBD1 or TRBD2 (5 bases each). Germline values: CDR1 MNHNS, CDR2 SASEGT. This CDR3 comprises 14 residues. V was trimmed by 3 bases and J by 6 bases, leaving 15 bases between them. The CDR3 loop is CASSDPGRPCEQYF. The DNA of the CDR3 is TGTGCCAGCAGTGACCCGGGACGGCCCTGCGAGCAGTACTTC.

This clonotype appeared many times. The chain carries TRBV20-1 and TRBJ2-7; no clear D gene. The CDR3 length is 12 residues. With 3 bases removed from V and 5 bases from J, the gap between germline ends came to 11 bases. The germline V gene encodes CDR1 DFQATT and CDR2 SNEGSKA (reference sequence). CDR3 sequence: CSARARINEQYF. As DNA, the CDR3 is TGCAGTGCTAGGGCCCGCATAAACGAGCAGTACTTC.

There are a few counts of this clonotype. The J gene is TRBJ2-7, the V gene TRBV6-1; the match to TRBD1 covers 8 bases. CDR3 length equals 12 residues. V gave up 7 bases and J gave up 6 bases; unmatched junction bases: 5. Germline V CDR1 and CDR2: MNHNS, SASEGT. The CDR3 DNA sequence: TGTGCCAGCAACCCGACAGGGGCCGAGCAGTACTTC. Translation: CASNPTGAEQYF.

This clonotype was observed many times. The genes are TRBV19 and TRBJ1-1, with 9 bases fitting TRBD1. Germline values: CDR1 LNHDA, CDR2 SQIVND (reference sequence). The CDR3 consists of 12 residues. Trimming removed 7 bases from V and 4 bases from J; junction bases left unmatched: 1. CDR3 DNA: TGTGCCAGTACGGACAGGGGCACTGAAGCTTTCTTT. Protein product: CASTDRGTEAFF.

The chain joins TRBV5-1 to TRBJ1-2, with unresolved D. V lost 4 bases to trimming and J lost 0 bases, with 10 bases between them. The CDR3 consists of 14 residues. CDR1 and CDR2 (germline): SGHRS, YFSETQ. The CDR3 region has the DNA TGCGCCAGCAGCGAAGAGGACGCTAACTATGGCTACACCTTC. The encoded protein is CASSEEDANYGYTF.

This clonotype was recorded a few times. DNA for the CDR3: TGTGCCAGTGGCAGGGGGCGCGACGAGCAGTACTTC. It is translated as CASGRGRDEQYF. This sequence joins TRBV19 and TRBJ2-7; the match to TRBD1 covers 8 bases. The V gene's germline CDR1 is LNHDA and CDR2 SQIVND (reference sequence). The CDR3 loop spans 12 amino acids. V was pared by 8 bases and J by 5 bases, with 5 bases of the junction left unmatched. Filled out from reference TRBV19 and TRBJ2-7, the complete variable domain reads DGGITQSPKYLFRKEGQNVTLSCEQNLNHDAMYWYRQDPGQGLRLIYYSQIVNDFQKGDIAEGYSVSREKKESFPLTVTSAQKNPTAFYLCASGRGRDEQYFGPGTRLTVT.

This clonotype was recorded a few times. The chain combines TRBV5-1 with TRBJ1-6; D gene uncertain. CDR1 is SGHRS, CDR2 YFSETQ, per germline. Trimming shortened V by 0 bases and J by 7 bases, and 8 bases separated the two germline ends. The CDR3 is made up of 14 amino acids. CDR3 in DNA: TGCGCCAGCAGCTTGGAACCTGGGAATTCACCCCTCCACTTT. Its translation: CASSLEPGNSPLHF.

CDR3 protein: CASSAWGGTDTQYF. CDR3 nucleotides: TGTGCCAGCTCGGCATGGGGTGGCACAGATACGCAGTATTTT. The chain employs TRBV7-6 and TRBJ2-3; no definite D call. Trimming stripped 8 bases from V and 1 base from J, with 13 bases between. The CDR3 covers 14 residues. CDR1 SGHVS and CDR2 FNYEAQ come from the germline V gene.

V gene TRBV6-1 combines with J gene TRBJ1-5; TRBD1 matches 9 bases. Trimming cost V 1 base and J 6 bases; bases outside gene matches: 4. Germline CDR1 and CDR2: MNHNS and SASEGT. This CDR3 has 15 amino acids. CDR3 region: CASSEDGTGFQPQHF. CDR3 bases: TGTGCCAGCAGTGAAGACGGGACAGGGTTTCAGCCCCAGCATTTT.

Ten or more counts support this clonotype. The chain couples TRBV12-3 or TRBV12-4 to TRBJ2-2; no clear D gene. V lost 7 bases, J lost 6 bases, and 9 bases lay in between. The CDR3 runs 12 residues. The CDR3 loop reads CASTTVPGELFF. As DNA, the CDR3 is TGTGCCAGCACCACAGTCCCCGGGGAGCTGTTTTTT.